The T cell receptor (beta chain) described here comes from a study of T cell changes during pregnancy in multiple sclerosis. Generated by immunoSEQ multiplex PCR, the TCRdb table keeps only in-frame clones and is missing some. The table includes fewer than 40,000 clones, 75% to 90% detected once. Germline CDR1 reads SGHVS; CDR2 reads FNYEAQ. Trimming left V 2 bases short and J 1 base short, with 10 bases between. The CDR3 is 15 amino acids. The receptor comes from a female donor with multiple sclerosis, enrolled in a pregnancy study. The sequencing used CD8+ T cells from peripheral blood mononuclear cells, collected after pregnancy. The chain couples TRBV7-6 to TRBJ2-3; D not certain. In DNA form, the CDR3 reads TGTGCCAGCAGCTTAAGCCTCCCTCGCACAGATACGCAGTATTTT. Encoded protein: CASSLSLPRTDTQYF.